The text below deals with one T cell receptor (beta chain). This entry belongs to a study of blood T cell repertoires in COVID-19. Data came from immunoSEQ multiplex PCR; TCRdb stores just in-frame clones and leaves some out. The sample holds some 150,000 clones, around 87% seen once. The CDR3 is 12 amino acids. Germline-derived CDR1 and CDR2 are KGHDR and SFDVKD. Trimming left V 1 base short and J 8 bases short, with 8 bases between. This clonotype was obtained from a man between 18 and 29 years old with active or convalescent COVID-19. The chain recombines TRBV24-1 with TRBJ2-7; maybe TRBD1 (6 bases). Sequenced material: peripheral blood. The CDR3 protein is CATSDFGQKQYF. CDR3 nucleotide sequence: TGTGCCACCAGTGATTTTGGACAGAAGCAGTACTTC.